The rows below give T cell receptor beta chains drawn from one sample of a study of cytomegalovirus exposure and HLA in healthy donors. The repertoire was sequenced with immunoSEQ multiplex PCR; TCRdb's copy has only in-frame clones and lacks some. The sample data list some 30,000 clones. The sample was PBMCs. The source of these receptors is a woman aged 40 to 49 in good health and CMV-seropositive. CDR3s include the opening cysteine and the closing phenylalanine or tryptophan.

j_gene | v_gene | CDR3aa
TRBJ2-7 | TRBV18 | CASSPGSARPNSYEQYF
TRBJ2-7 | TRBV9 | CASSPTGPSYEQYF
TRBJ2-3 | TRBV9 | CASNRGGTDTQYF
TRBJ1-2 | TRBV7-9 | CASSLARAALGYTF
TRBJ2-7 | TRBV9 | CASSPGTSGLYEQYF
TRBJ1-1 | TRBV14 | CASSQDWTKNTEAFF
TRBJ2-2 | TRBV7-2 | CASSSQGIRNTGELFF
TRBJ1-1 | TRBV10-1 | CASRLSRAGDTEAFF
TRBJ2-6 | TRBV29-1 | CSVARDSSGANVLTF
TRBJ1-1 | TRBV19 | CASSIGGVGTEAFF
TRBJ2-3 | TRBV6-6 | CASSYSGTGWADTQYF
TRBJ2-7 | TRBV11-2 | CASSSPRGTALYEQYF
TRBJ2-4 | TRBV9 | CASSSRTGVKNIQYF
TRBJ2-7 | TRBV29-1 | CSARLAGGPYEQYF
TRBJ2-6 | TRBV7-9 | CASSLGNGANVLTF
TRBJ2-3 | TRBV15 | CATSRGGGSGTFTDTQYF
TRBJ2-1 | TRBV7-9 | CASSSSGREQFF
TRBJ2-2 | TRBV9 | CASSEMYTGELFF
TRBJ2-1 | TRBV5-4 | CASSSDSSSYNEQFF
TRBJ2-1 | TRBV19 | CASGEQAGGNNEQFF
TRBJ2-3 | TRBV5-1 | CASSRDQRDTQYF
TRBJ2-5 | TRBV18 | CASSPPMGSQENQYF
TRBJ1-2 | TRBV29-1 | CSGGGQGFGYTF
TRBJ1-2 | TRBV19 | CASSNHRPGQDGYTF
TRBJ2-5 | TRBV10-3 | CAIGERQETQYF
TRBJ2-1 | TRBV27 | CASRVGGPSSSYNEQFF
TRBJ2-7 | TRBV28 | CASTNGAGNYEQYF
TRBJ2-7 | TRBV2 | CASSAKGGLAGDEQYF
TRBJ1-1 | TRBV28 | CASTPGNTEAFF
TRBJ1-5 | TRBV6-5 | CASSKHRDQPQHF
TRBJ1-4 | TRBV7-6 | CASSLGGRVGGKLFF
TRBJ1-5 | TRBV10-3 | CAISETQGLTSNQPQHF
TRBJ2-4 | TRBV4-3 | CASSQDSGLAKNIQYF
TRBJ2-2 | TRBV9 | CASSVGSGQGINTGELFF
TRBJ2-7 | TRBV18 | CASSPGAGPVEQYF
TRBJ2-3 | TRBV30 | CAWSVRGTDTQYF
TRBJ1-1 | TRBV5-6 | CASRSPGTEAFF
TRBJ2-4 | TRBV2 | CASSEDRDAKNIQYF
TRBJ1-4 | TRBV9 | CASSPRQGYEKLFF
TRBJ2-7 | TRBV28 | CASSSRDSSAYEQYF
TRBJ1-1 | TRBV7-9 | CASSLAGVGQGDTEAFF
TRBJ2-7 | TRBV10-3 | CAISGRTSGSYEQYF
TRBJ2-1 | TRBV6-5 | CASSYSGSSDNEQFF
TRBJ2-1 | TRBV6-1 | CASSEEREYNEQFF
TRBJ2-7 | TRBV27 | CASSPPGTGVREQYF
TRBJ2-1 | TRBV5-4 | CASSSSREGDYNEQFF
TRBJ2-7 | TRBV18 | CASSPPGLAGAAYEQYF
TRBJ1-2 | TRBV7-3 | CASSRTGTGDYGYTF
TRBJ2-7 | TRBV7-8 | CASAGGTSGREYTYEQYF
TRBJ2-7 | TRBV19 | CASSIRQGPYEQYF
TRBJ2-7 | TRBV7-9 | CASSGREGLKDEQYF
TRBJ2-1 | TRBV7-9 | CASSSGTGKSEQFF